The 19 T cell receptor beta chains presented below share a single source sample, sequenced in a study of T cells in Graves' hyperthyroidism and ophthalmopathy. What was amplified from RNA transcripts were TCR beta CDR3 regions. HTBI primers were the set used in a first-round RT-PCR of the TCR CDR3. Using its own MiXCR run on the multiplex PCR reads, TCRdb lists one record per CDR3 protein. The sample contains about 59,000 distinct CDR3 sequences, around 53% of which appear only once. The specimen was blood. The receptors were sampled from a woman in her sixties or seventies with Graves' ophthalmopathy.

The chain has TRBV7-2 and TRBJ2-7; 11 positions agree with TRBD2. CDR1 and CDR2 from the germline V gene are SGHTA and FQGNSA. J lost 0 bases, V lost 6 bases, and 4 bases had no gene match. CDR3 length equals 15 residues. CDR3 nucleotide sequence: TGTGCCAGCAGACAGACTAGCGGGGACTCCTACGAGCAGTACTTC. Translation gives CASRQTSGDSYEQYF.

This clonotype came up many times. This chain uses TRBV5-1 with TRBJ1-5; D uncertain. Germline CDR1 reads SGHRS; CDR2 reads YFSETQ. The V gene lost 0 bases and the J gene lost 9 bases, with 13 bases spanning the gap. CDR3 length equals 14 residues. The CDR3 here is CASSLGGSGWPQHF. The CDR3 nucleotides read TGCGCCAGCAGCTTGGGCGGGTCCGGATGGCCCCAGCATTTT.

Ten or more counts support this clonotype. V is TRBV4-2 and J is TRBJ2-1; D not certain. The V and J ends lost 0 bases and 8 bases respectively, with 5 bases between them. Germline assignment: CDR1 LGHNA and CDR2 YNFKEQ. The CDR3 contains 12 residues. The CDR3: CASSQDQDEQFF. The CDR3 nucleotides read TGTGCCAGCAGCCAAGATCAGGATGAGCAGTTCTTC.

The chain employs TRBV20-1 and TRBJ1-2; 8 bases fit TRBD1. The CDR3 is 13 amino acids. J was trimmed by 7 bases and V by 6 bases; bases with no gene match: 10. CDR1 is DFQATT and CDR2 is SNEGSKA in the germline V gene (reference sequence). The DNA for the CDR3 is TGCAGTGCCCAAGGACAGGGCAGGGGTGGCTACACCTTC. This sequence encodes CSAQGQGRGGYTF.

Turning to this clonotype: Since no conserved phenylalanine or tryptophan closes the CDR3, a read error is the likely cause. DNA for the CDR3: TGTGTCAGTAAGGAGCGGTTTGGGCAGTTCTTA. Protein: CVSKERFGQFL. This chain connects TRBV19 to TRBJ2-1, with D possibly matching TRBD2 (5 bases). The CDR3 length is 11 residues. In germline, CDR1 is LNHDA, CDR2 SQIVND (reference sequence).

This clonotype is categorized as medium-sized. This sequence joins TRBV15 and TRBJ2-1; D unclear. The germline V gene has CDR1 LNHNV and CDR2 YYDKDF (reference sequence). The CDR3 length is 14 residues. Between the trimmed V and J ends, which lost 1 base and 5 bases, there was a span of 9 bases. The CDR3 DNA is TGTGCCACCAGCAGAGGATTAGGAAACAATGAGCAGTTCTTC. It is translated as CATSRGLGNNEQFF.

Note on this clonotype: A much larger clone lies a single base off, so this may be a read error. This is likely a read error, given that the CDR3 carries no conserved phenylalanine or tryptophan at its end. CDR3 region: CASSSLRVRYNEQFC. The CDR3 DNA is TGTGCCAGCAGTTCCCTGCGAGTGAGATACAATGAGCAGTTCTGC. This chain uses TRBV28 with TRBJ2-1, with D unresolved. Germline V gene data show CDR1 as MDHEN and CDR2 as SYDVKM. This CDR3 spans 15 amino acids. Trimming removed 4 bases at V and 4 bases at J, with 14 bases between.

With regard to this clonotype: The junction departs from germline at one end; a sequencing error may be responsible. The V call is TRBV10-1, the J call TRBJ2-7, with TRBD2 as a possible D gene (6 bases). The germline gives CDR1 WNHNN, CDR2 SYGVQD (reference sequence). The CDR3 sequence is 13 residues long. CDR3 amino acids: CASSDGSSYEQDF. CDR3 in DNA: TGCGCCAGCAGTGACGGGAGCTCCTACGAGCAGGACTTC.

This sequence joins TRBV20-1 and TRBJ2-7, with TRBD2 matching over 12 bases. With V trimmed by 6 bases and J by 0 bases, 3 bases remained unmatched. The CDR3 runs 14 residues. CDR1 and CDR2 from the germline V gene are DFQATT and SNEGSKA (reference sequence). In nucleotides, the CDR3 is TGCAGTGCCCCACTAGCGGGGGGCTCCTACGAGCAGTACTTC. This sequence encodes CSAPLAGGSYEQYF.

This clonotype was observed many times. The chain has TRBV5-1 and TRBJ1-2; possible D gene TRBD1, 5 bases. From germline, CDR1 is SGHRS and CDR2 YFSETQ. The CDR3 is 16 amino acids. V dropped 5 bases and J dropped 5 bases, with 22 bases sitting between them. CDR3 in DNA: TGCGCCAGCAGAAATACCCGACAGTCTCGTGGTTATGGCTACACCTTC. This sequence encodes CASRNTRQSRGYGYTF.

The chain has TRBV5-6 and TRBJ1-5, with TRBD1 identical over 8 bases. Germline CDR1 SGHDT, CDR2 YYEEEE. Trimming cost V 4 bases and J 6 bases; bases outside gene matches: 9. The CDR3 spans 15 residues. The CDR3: CASSPGQVDFQPQHF. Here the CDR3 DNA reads TGTGCCAGCAGCCCGGGACAGGTCGATTTTCAGCCCCAGCATTTT.

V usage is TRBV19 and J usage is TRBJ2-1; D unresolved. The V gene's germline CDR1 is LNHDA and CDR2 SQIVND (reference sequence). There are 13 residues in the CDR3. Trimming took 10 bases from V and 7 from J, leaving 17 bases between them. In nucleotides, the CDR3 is TGTGCCAAGACCTATCTCGTCAGGAATGAGCAGTTCTTC. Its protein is CAKTYLVRNEQFF.

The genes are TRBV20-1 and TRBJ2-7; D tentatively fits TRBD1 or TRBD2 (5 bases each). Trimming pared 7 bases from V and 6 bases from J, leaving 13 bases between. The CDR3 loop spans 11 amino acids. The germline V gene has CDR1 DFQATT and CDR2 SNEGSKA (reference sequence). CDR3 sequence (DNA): TGCAGTGGCACATTAGGGACCGAGCAGTACTTC. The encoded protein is CSGTLGTEQYF.

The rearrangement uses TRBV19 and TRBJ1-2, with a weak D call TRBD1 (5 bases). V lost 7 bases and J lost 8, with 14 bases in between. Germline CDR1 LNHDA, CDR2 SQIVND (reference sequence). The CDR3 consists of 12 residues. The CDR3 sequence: CASKSGGEGYTF. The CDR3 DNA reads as TGTGCCAGTAAGAGCGGGGGAGAAGGCTACACCTTC. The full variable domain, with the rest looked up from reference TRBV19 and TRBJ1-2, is DGGITQSPKYLFRKEGQNVTLSCEQNLNHDAMYWYRQDPGQGLRLIYYSQIVNDFQKGDIAEGYSVSREKKESFPLTVTSAQKNPTAFYLCASKSGGEGYTFGSGTRLTVV.

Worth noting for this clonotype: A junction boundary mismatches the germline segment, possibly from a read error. CDR3 in DNA: TGTGCCAGTAGTCCCTGGGGTAGCGGGGGGCCCGCAGATACGCAGTACTTT. This gives the protein CASSPWGSGGPADTQYF. The rearrangement uses TRBV19 and TRBJ2-3; 10 bases map to TRBD2. The V gene's germline CDR1 is LNHDA and CDR2 SQIVND (reference sequence). CDR3 length: 17 residues. Full variable domain (rest looked up from reference TRBV19 and TRBJ2-3): DGGITQSPKYLFRKEGQNVTLSCEQNLNHDAMYWYRQDPGQGLRLIYYSQIVNDFQKGDIAEGYSVSREKKESFPLTVTSAQKNPTAFYLCASSPWGSGGPADTQYFGPGTRLTVL.

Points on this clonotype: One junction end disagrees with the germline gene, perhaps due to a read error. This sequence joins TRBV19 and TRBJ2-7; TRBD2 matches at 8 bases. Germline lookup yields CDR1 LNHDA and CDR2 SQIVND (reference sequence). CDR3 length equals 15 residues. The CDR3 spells CASSKLAESVYEQYF. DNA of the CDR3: TGCGCCAGTAGTAAACTAGCGGAATCGGTATACGAGCAGTACTTC.

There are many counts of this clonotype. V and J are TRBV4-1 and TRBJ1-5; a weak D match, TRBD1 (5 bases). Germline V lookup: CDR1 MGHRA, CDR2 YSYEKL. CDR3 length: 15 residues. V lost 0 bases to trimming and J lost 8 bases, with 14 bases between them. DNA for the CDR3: TGCGCCAGCAGCCAAGATCGAAGAGGGGCCGAGCCCCAGCATTTT. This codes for CASSQDRRGAEPQHF.

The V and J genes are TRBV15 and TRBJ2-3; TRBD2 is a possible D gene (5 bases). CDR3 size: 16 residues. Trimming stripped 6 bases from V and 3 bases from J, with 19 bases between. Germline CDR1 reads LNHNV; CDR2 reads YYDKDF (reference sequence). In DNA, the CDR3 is TGTGCCACCAGTTATCGGTACGTGAGGGAAACAGATACGCAGTATTTT. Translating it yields CATSYRYVRETDTQYF.

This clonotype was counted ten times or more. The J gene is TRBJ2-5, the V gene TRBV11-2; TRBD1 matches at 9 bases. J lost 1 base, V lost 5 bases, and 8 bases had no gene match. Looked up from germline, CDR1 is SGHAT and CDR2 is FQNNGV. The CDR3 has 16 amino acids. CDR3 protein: CASSPDLDRGQETQYF. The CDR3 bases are TGTGCCAGCAGCCCAGATTTGGACAGGGGCCAAGAGACCCAGTACTTC.